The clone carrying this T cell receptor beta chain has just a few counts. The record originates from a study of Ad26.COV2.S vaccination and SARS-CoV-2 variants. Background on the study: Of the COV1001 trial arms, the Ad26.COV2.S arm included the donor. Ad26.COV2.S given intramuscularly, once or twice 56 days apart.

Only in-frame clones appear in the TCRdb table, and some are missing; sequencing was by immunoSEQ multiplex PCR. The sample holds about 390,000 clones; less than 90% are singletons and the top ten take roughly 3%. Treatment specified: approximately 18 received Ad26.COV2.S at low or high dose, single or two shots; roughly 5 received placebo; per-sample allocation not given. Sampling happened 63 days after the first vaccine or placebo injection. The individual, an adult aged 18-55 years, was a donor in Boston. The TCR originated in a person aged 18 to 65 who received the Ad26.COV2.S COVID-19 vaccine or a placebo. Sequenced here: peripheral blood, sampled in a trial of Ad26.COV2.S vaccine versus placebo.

The CDR3 DNA is TGTGCCAGCAGGCCGATGGGGACGGGAGCCTACGAGCAGTACTTC. This codes for CASRPMGTGAYEQYF. V gene TRBV6-5 combines with J gene TRBJ2-7, with D possibly matching TRBD2 (6 bases). V gave up 6 bases and J gave up 2 bases, with 17 bases separating them. From germline, CDR1 is MNHEY and CDR2 SVGAGI. The CDR3 extends over 15 amino acids.